Listed below are T cell receptor beta chains from one sample, sequenced in a study of cytomegalovirus exposure and HLA in healthy donors. Data came from immunoSEQ multiplex PCR; TCRdb stores just in-frame clones and leaves some out. Among around 190,000 clones listed, around four fifths were seen once. The material sequenced was PBMCs. These receptors all come from a middle-aged man in good health and CMV-seropositive. Both conserved end residues are part of each CDR3. D genes are given only for firm matches. Rows give clone size only sometimes, using once, few, many, or a class for an expanded clone.

TRBJ2-3	TRBV28	-	-	CASSLAGFPAYTQYF	TGTGCCAGCAGTTTGGCAGGGTTCCCGGCGTATACGCAGTATTTT
TRBJ1-1	TRBV7-3	-	-	CASKMGGVNTEAFF	TGTGCCAGCAAAATGGGGGGAGTGAACACTGAAGCTTTCTTT
TRBJ2-7	TRBV5-1	-	TRBD2	CASSLGAGGLYEQYF	TGCGCCAGCAGCCTGGGAGCGGGAGGTCTCTACGAGCAGTACTTC
TRBJ2-3	TRBV4-2	once	TRBD2	CASSLAGASVADTQYF	TGTGCCAGCAGCCTGGCGGGAGCTTCCGTGGCAGATACGCAGTATTTT
TRBJ1-1	TRBV7-2	-	TRBD1	CASSPGTANTEAFF	TGTGCCAGCAGCCCCGGGACAGCAAACACTGAAGCTTTCTTT
TRBJ1-2	TRBV6-1	-	-	CASRVFGPPGGYTF	TGTGCCAGCAGGGTCTTCGGCCCCCCGGGTGGCTACACCTTC
TRBJ1-2	TRBV10-1	once	-	CASSPGVDYGYTF	TGCGCCAGCAGCCCCGGGGTAGACTATGGCTACACCTTC
TRBJ2-7	TRBV4-3	-	-	CASSPTGSSYEQYF	TGCGCCAGCAGCCCTACAGGGAGCTCCTACGAGCAGTACTTC
TRBJ2-1	TRBV5-1	-	TRBD2	CASTETSGIREQFF	TGCGCCAGCACGGAAACTAGCGGGATCAGAGAGCAGTTCTTC
TRBJ1-3	TRBV5-4	-	-	CASRETGSGNTIYF	TGTGCCAGCAGGGAGACCGGCTCTGGAAACACCATATATTTT
TRBJ2-3	TRBV7-3	-	TRBD2	CASSKTSVRDTQYF	TGTGCCAGCAGCAAGACTAGCGTTCGAGATACGCAGTATTTT
TRBJ2-5	TRBV10-3	once	TRBD1	CAISDPRQGTETQYF	TGTGCCATCAGTGACCCCCGACAGGGGACGGAGACCCAGTACTTC